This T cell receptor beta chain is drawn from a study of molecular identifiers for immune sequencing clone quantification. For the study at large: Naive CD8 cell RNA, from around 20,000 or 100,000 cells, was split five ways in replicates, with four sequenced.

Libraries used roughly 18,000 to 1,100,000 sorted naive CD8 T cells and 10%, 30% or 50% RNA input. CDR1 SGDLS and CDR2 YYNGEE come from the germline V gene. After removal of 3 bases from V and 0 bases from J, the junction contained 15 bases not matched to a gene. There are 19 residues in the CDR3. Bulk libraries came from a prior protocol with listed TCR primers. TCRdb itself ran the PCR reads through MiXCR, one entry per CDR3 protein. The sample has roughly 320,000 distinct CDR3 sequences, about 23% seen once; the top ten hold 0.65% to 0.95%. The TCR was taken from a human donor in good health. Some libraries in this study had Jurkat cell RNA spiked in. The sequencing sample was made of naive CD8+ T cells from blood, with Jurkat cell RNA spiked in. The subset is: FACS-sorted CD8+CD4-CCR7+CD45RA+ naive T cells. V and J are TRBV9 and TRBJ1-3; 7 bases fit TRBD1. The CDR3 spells CASSAPRSGTANSGNTIYF. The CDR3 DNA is TGTGCCAGCAGCGCCCCCAGATCCGGGACAGCGAACTCTGGAAACACCATATATTTT. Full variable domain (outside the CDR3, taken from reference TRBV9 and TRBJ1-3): DSGVTQTPKHLITATGQRVTLRCSPRSGDLSVYWYQQSLDQGLQFLIQYYNGEERAKGNILERFSAQQFPDLHSELNLSSLELGDSALYFCASSAPRSGTANSGNTIYFGEGSWLTVV.